The sequence of this T cell receptor beta chain was determined in a study of OX40 agonist ivuxolimab in advanced cancers. Overall study context: Treatment received earlier with anti-PD-1, anti-PD-L1 or anti-CTLA-4 agents was allowed, and over 30% had some. Three patients had partial responses: one hepatocellular carcinoma, two cutaneous melanoma. Study findings and constraints: Still undetermined is the antigen specificity of the expanded peripheral T cells. Average numbers of expanded clones were greater in CD8+ T cells than in CD4+.

For this clone: What it binds is not known.

Repertoires were generated with immunoSEQ multiplex PCR, while TCRdb's copy carries only in-frame clones and drops some. This sample has about 80,000 clones, with over 85% found just once. Sequencing used CD4+ or CD8+ T cells sorted from blood, obtained in a trial of the OX40 agonist ivuxolimab. This TCR was recovered from an adult with an advanced solid tumor such as melanoma, head and neck, liver or kidney cancer.

The DNA of the CDR3 is TGTGCCAGCAGCTTGGGGGCGCGCACAGATACGCAGTATTTT. Its protein product is CASSLGARTDTQYF. This rearrangement joins TRBV5-8 to TRBJ2-3; the D is unclear. The CDR3 is 14 residues long. V lost 0 bases and J lost 1, with 6 bases in between. The germline gives CDR1 SGHTS, CDR2 YDEGEE.